One sample yielded the 27 T cell receptor beta chains listed below, sequenced in a study of identical twins. From the 5' RACE reads, TCRdb called clonotypes with MiXCR, one entry per CDR3 protein. Of about 520,000 distinct CDR3 sequences in the sample, approximately 22% are singletons; the top ten hold about 0.91%. A further study also used this sample, focusing on T cells expressing NK-cell markers.

The sample was CD4+ T cells sorted from blood. These receptors were taken from a woman younger than 30 in good health.

V gene TRBV7-2 combines with J gene TRBJ1-1; possible D gene TRBD1, 5 bases. The ends were cut back, 3 bases at V and 1 base at J, with 12 bases in the middle. The germline V gene has CDR1 SGHTA and CDR2 FQGNSA. This CDR3 comprises 15 residues. Written as DNA, the CDR3 is TGTGCCAGCAGCTTTGGAGGGGTTCAGAACACTGAAGCTTTCTTT. Its protein is CASSFGGVQNTEAFF.

The rearrangement uses TRBV12-3 or TRBV12-4 and TRBJ2-5; the match to TRBD1 covers 7 bases. Trimming cost V 6 bases and J 2 bases; bases outside gene matches: 6. This CDR3 has 14 amino acids. CDR3 residues: CASSHPGQQETQYF. CDR3 bases: TGTGCCAGCAGCCATCCGGGACAGCAAGAGACCCAGTACTTC.

This clonotype was counted many times. The CDR3 here is CASSSLAGETQYF. The CDR3 nucleotides are TGTGCCAGCAGTTCACTAGCGGGGGAGACCCAGTACTTC. The chain combines TRBV12-3 or TRBV12-4 with TRBJ2-5; 10 bases are shared with TRBD2. This CDR3 comprises 13 residues. After removal of 4 bases from V and 5 bases from J, the junction contained 1 base not matched to a gene.

This chain joins TRBV15 and TRBJ2-7; 10 bases are a match to TRBD1. The germline CDR1 and CDR2 sequences are LNHNV and YYDKDF (reference sequence). The CDR3 extends over 14 amino acids. V was clipped by 1 base and J by 6 bases; unmatched bases: 3. CDR3 DNA sequence: TGTGCCACCAGCAGAGGACAGGGGGCGCGCGAGCAGTACTTC. It translates to CATSRGQGAREQYF. The full variable domain, rest sourced from reference TRBV15 and TRBJ2-7, is DAMVIQNPRYQVTQFGKPVTLSCSQTLNHNVMYWYQQKSSQAPKLLFHYYDKDFNNEADTPDNFQSRRPNTSFCFLDIRSPGLGDTAMYLCATSRGQGAREQYFGPGTRLTVT.

This chain connects TRBV3-1 to TRBJ2-7; 8 bases are shared with TRBD1. Trimming cost V 1 base and J 3 bases; bases outside gene matches: 5. The CDR3 runs to 15 residues. CDR1 is LGHDT and CDR2 is YNNKEL in the germline V gene (reference sequence). The chain's CDR3 is CASSQGQGSYYEQYF. In nucleotides, the CDR3 is TGTGCCAGCAGCCAAGGACAGGGGTCCTACTACGAGCAGTACTTC.

This chain joins TRBV24-1 and TRBJ2-1; 8 positions agree with TRBD2. This CDR3 is 17 amino acids long. Trimming cost V 2 bases and J 0 bases; bases outside gene matches: 5. Looked up from germline, CDR1 is KGHDR and CDR2 is SFDVKD. CDR3 sequence reads: CATSDSSGTSSYNEQFF. The CDR3 DNA follows: TGTGCCACCAGTGATTCCTCCGGGACTAGCTCCTACAATGAGCAGTTCTTC.

This rearrangement joins TRBV5-1 to TRBJ2-5; D is perhaps TRBD1 (5 bases). CDR3 length equals 14 residues. Looked up from germline, CDR1 is SGHRS and CDR2 is YFSETQ. Deletions cut 0 bases from V and 1 base from J, with 7 bases between. CDR3 loop: CASSLGQSQETQYF. DNA of the CDR3: TGCGCCAGCAGCTTGGGACAGAGCCAAGAGACCCAGTACTTC.

The chain employs TRBV10-3 and TRBJ2-3, with TRBD2 as a possible D gene (5 bases). The CDR3 contains 12 residues. V shed 8 bases and J shed 4 bases, with 10 bases lying between them. Germline CDR1 is ENHRY and CDR2 is SYGVKD. CDR3 nucleotide sequence: TGTGCCATCGCGGACTTCTCAGATACGCAGTATTTT. Translation: CAIADFSDTQYF.

The table lists this clonotype with many counts. V usage is TRBV3-1 and J usage is TRBJ2-1; possible D gene TRBD1, 6 bases. Germline loops: CDR1 LGHDT, CDR2 YNNKEL (reference sequence). CDR3 length equals 16 residues. V was pared by 0 bases and J by 7 bases, with 16 bases between. The CDR3 DNA sequence: TGTGCCAGCAGCCAAGATACGTGGGGGCCTCGGAATGAGCAGTTCTTC. Protein sequence: CASSQDTWGPRNEQFF.

This clonotype occurred a few times. The chain couples TRBV7-3 to TRBJ2-7; 7 bases fit TRBD1. CDR3 length: 14 residues. Germline V gene lookup returns CDR1 SGHTA and CDR2 FQGTGA. Losses at the gene ends were 5 bases for V and 0 bases for J; bases not matched to a gene: 4. The DNA of the CDR3 is TGTGCCAGCAGCGCCTCAGGGGGCTCCTACGAGCAGTACTTC. Amino acid sequence: CASSASGGSYEQYF.

This clonotype has just one count. This chain uses TRBV5-1 with TRBJ2-7; 7 bases are a match to TRBD1. V was pared by 7 bases and J by 3 bases, with 7 bases of the junction left unmatched. Germline-derived CDR1 and CDR2 are SGHRS and YFSETQ. The CDR3 runs to 13 residues. The CDR3 sequence is CASGSTGVYEQYF. DNA for the CDR3: TGCGCCAGCGGCTCAACAGGGGTCTACGAGCAGTACTTC.

The CDR3 is CASALPGNTEAFF. The CDR3, as DNA: TGTGCCAGCGCCCTCCCGGGGAACACTGAAGCTTTCTTT. The rearrangement joins TRBV9 to TRBJ1-1; D ambiguous. The V end lost 7 bases, the J end lost 1 base, and 11 bases lay between the germline ends. This CDR3 spans 13 amino acids. The V gene's germline CDR1 is SGDLS and CDR2 YYNGEE.

This clonotype was detected many times. This sequence joins TRBV4-1 and TRBJ1-1, with D unresolved. Trimming took off 0 bases at V and 6 bases at J, with 8 bases between the two ends. CDR1 and CDR2 (germline): MGHRA, YSYEKL. The CDR3 runs 13 residues. The CDR3 DNA reads as TGCGCCAGCAGCCAAGACAGGCAGGCTGAAGCTTTCTTT. It codes for CASSQDRQAEAFF.

This sequence joins TRBV20-1 and TRBJ1-5; 7 bases line up with TRBD1. V dropped 1 base and J dropped 6; count of bases not matched to a gene: 12. The CDR3 is 16 amino acids. The V gene's germline CDR1 is DFQATT and CDR2 SNEGSKA (reference sequence). The CDR3 loop reads CSARALDREDGQPQHF. In DNA, the CDR3 is TGCAGTGCTAGAGCCCTCGACAGGGAAGACGGTCAGCCCCAGCATTTT.

The CDR3 reads CASNLGTRRNEQFF. CDR3 nucleotide sequence: TGTGCCAGCAACCTCGGGACTAGAAGGAATGAGCAGTTCTTC. This sequence joins TRBV12-3 or TRBV12-4 and TRBJ2-1, with 8 bases identical to TRBD2. This CDR3 is 14 amino acids long. V gave up 7 bases and J gave up 7 bases; unmatched junction bases: 9.

In this sample, this clonotype turned up many times. The chain employs TRBV28 and TRBJ2-3; D may be TRBD1 (5 bases). The CDR3 loop spans 16 amino acids. The germline V and J ends were trimmed by 6 bases and 6 bases, with 22 bases remaining between them. The V gene's germline CDR1 is MDHEN and CDR2 SYDVKM. The CDR3 reads CASSPKGSLIGDTQYF. The CDR3 nucleotides read TGTGCCAGCAGCCCTAAGGGGTCCCTAATAGGGGATACGCAGTATTTT.

This clonotype turned up a few times. The chain joins TRBV5-1 to TRBJ2-7; maybe TRBD1 (5 bases). The germline V and J ends were trimmed by 5 bases and 2 bases, with 11 bases remaining between them. The germline CDR1 and CDR2 sequences are SGHRS and YFSETQ. The CDR3 is 13 amino acids. CDR3 nucleotides: TGCGCCAGCAGTTACGGACAAGCCTACGAGCAGTACTTC. Amino acids: CASSYGQAYEQYF.

The table lists this clonotype with many counts. The chain recombines TRBV12-3 or TRBV12-4 with TRBJ2-3; TRBD2 matches at 9 bases. V dropped 1 base and J dropped 4; count of bases not matched to a gene: 9. There are 17 residues in the CDR3. CDR3 sequence (DNA): TGTGCCAGCAGTTTAGGGTCCTCGACTAGCGGACCAGATACGCAGTATTTT. It yields the protein CASSLGSSTSGPDTQYF.

This clonotype was picked up a small number of times. The chain links TRBV12-3 or TRBV12-4 to TRBJ2-5, with 7 bases fitting TRBD1. V trimming: 6 bases; J trimming: 3 bases; junction bases outside the gene matches: 7. The CDR3 consists of 14 residues. CDR3 sequence: CASRETGTEETQYF. CDR3 coding DNA: TGTGCCAGCAGAGAGACCGGGACAGAAGAGACCCAGTACTTC.

This clonotype was observed a few times. This chain uses TRBV5-1 with TRBJ2-1; the match to TRBD2 covers 7 bases. Looked up from germline, CDR1 is SGHRS and CDR2 is YFSETQ. Unmatched junction bases numbered 23, after V lost 1 base and J lost 7 bases. The CDR3 spans 20 residues. DNA of the CDR3: TGCGCCAGCAGCTTGAGGCGGGAGAGACCTTACGAGTGGGCAAAGAATGAGCAGTTCTTC. This codes for CASSLRRERPYEWAKNEQFF.

This clonotype was counted only a few times. The rearrangement joins TRBV7-9 to TRBJ1-3, with 7 bases fitting TRBD1. The CDR3 runs 15 residues. Germline V CDR1 and CDR2: SEHNR, FQNEAQ (reference sequence). Trimming cost V 1 base and J 4 bases; bases outside gene matches: 4. The CDR3 reads CASSLDRGRGNTIYF. The DNA of the CDR3 is TGTGCCAGCAGCTTAGACAGGGGTCGCGGAAACACCATATATTTT.

The chain uses TRBV25-1 and TRBJ2-7; TRBD1 aligns across 8 bases. CDR3 length: 14 residues. Losses at the gene ends were 6 bases for V and 2 bases for J; bases not matched to a gene: 6. Germline V gene lookup returns CDR1 MGHDK and CDR2 SYGVNS. The chain's CDR3 is CASRGTGNTYEQYF. Written as DNA, the CDR3 is TGTGCCAGCAGAGGGACAGGAAATACCTACGAGCAGTACTTC.

V and J are TRBV6-2 or TRBV6-3 and TRBJ2-7; 9 nucleotides align to TRBD2. Germline values: CDR1 MNHEY, CDR2 SVGEGT. V shed 6 bases, J shed 5 bases, and the junction held 5 bases outside the gene matches. The CDR3 totals 13 residues. CDR3 sequence (DNA): TGTGCCAGCAGAGGACTAGCGCGGCACGAGCAGTACTTC. Residues: CASRGLARHEQYF.

A few counts support this clonotype. The V call is TRBV5-1, the J call TRBJ2-1; TRBD2 might be the D (5 bases). The CDR3 is 14 residues long. Trimming cost V 5 bases and J 2 bases, with 11 bases left between them. The germline gives CDR1 SGHRS, CDR2 YFSETQ. The CDR3 coding sequence is TGCGCCAGCAGTTATACCGGGACCTACAATGAGCAGTTCTTC. This encodes CASSYTGTYNEQFF.

This clonotype was counted only a few times. The rearrangement uses TRBV11-2 and TRBJ2-7; maybe TRBD2 (6 bases). The V end lost 5 bases, the J end lost 1 base, and 21 bases lay between the germline ends. The CDR3 contains 17 residues. The V gene's germline CDR1 is SGHAT and CDR2 FQNNGV. CDR3 nucleotides: TGTGCCAGCAGCAGCGTTCGAGCAGCGGGCGGTTCCTACGAGCAGTACTTC. Translating it yields CASSSVRAAGGSYEQYF. The full variable domain, its missing parts supplied by reference TRBV11-2 and TRBJ2-7, is EAGVAQSPRYKIIEKRQSVAFWCNPISGHATLYWYQQILGQGPKLLIQFQNNGVVDDSQLPKDRFSAERLKGVDSTLKIQPAKLEDSAVYLCASSSVRAAGGSYEQYFGPGTRLTVT.

This chain joins TRBV3-1 and TRBJ2-7; D remains ambiguous. The CDR3 runs 14 residues. V lost 0 bases and J lost 6, with 12 bases in between. The germline CDR1 and CDR2 sequences are LGHDT and YNNKEL (reference sequence). The CDR3 DNA reads TGTGCCAGCAGCCAAGACAGCATCCGCGGCGAGCAGTACTTC. Translating gives CASSQDSIRGEQYF.

This chain connects TRBV20-1 to TRBJ2-3; D might be TRBD1 (6 bases). V was trimmed by 5 bases and J by 3 bases, leaving 12 bases between them. This CDR3 is built from 13 residues. Per the germline V gene, CDR1 is DFQATT and CDR2 is SNEGSKA (reference sequence). CDR3 loop: CSAGNRETDTQYF. As DNA, the CDR3 is TGCAGTGCTGGCAACAGGGAGACAGATACGCAGTATTTT.